These 5 T cell receptor beta chains were all obtained from the same sample, sequenced in a study of blood T cell repertoires in COVID-19. The repertoire was sequenced with immunoSEQ multiplex PCR; TCRdb's copy has only in-frame clones and lacks some. Of 80,000 to 100,000 clones listed, around 86% are singletons. Specimen: peripheral blood. These receptors were taken from a woman of 80 years or more with active or convalescent COVID-19.

V gene TRBV30 combines with J gene TRBJ2-7; 7 bases are a match to TRBD2. CDR1 is GTSNPN, CDR2 SVGIG, per germline (reference sequence). This CDR3 is 15 amino acids long. Germline trimming cut 2 bases from V and 0 bases from J; bases unmatched to any gene: 7. CDR3 DNA: TGTGCCTGGAGTAAAGGGAGGGCCCTCTCCTACGAGCAGTACTTC. Protein: CAWSKGRALSYEQYF. The full variable domain, in which reference TRBV30 and TRBJ2-7 provide the parts outside the CDR3, is SQTIHQWPATLVQPVGSPLSLECTVEGTSNPNLYWYRQAAGRGLQLLFYSVGIGQISSEVPQNLSASRPQDRQFILSSKKLLLSDSGFYLCAWSKGRALSYEQYFGPGTRLTVT.

The rearrangement uses TRBV5-4 and TRBJ1-2, with a possible D match to TRBD1 (5 bases). Deletions cut 1 base from V and 6 bases from J, with 13 bases between. The CDR3 loop spans 14 amino acids. Germline lookup yields CDR1 SGHNT and CDR2 YYREEE (reference sequence). CDR3 residues: CASSLNAGIDGYTF. The CDR3 nucleotides are TGTGCCAGCAGCTTGAATGCAGGGATAGATGGCTACACCTTC.

This clone was picked up one time. The chain couples TRBV7-9 to TRBJ2-3; 8 positions match TRBD2. V trimming: 6 bases; J trimming: 2 bases; junction bases outside the gene matches: 1. The CDR3 runs to 13 residues. Germline CDR1 is SEHNR and CDR2 is FQNEAQ (reference sequence). CDR3 in amino acids: CASRRGATDTQYF. DNA of the CDR3: TGTGCCAGCAGGCGGGGGGCCACAGATACGCAGTATTTT.

The chain carries TRBV19 and TRBJ2-2, with D possibly TRBD1 on 5 matching bases. CDR1 and CDR2 (germline): LNHDA, SQIVND (reference sequence). Deletions cut 7 bases from V and 7 bases from J, with 25 bases between. The CDR3 loop spans 17 amino acids. For the CDR3, the DNA is TGTGCCAGTAACGTTCAGGGTACCATAAGAAATAACGGGGAGCTGTTTTTT. It encodes CASNVQGTIRNNGELFF.

The chain combines TRBV2 with TRBJ1-6, with 8 bases lining up with TRBD1. The CDR3 contains 13 residues. V trimming: 8 bases; J trimming: 7 bases; junction bases outside the gene matches: 4. The germline gives CDR1 SNHLY, CDR2 FYNNEI. The CDR3 loop reads CASGGTGNSPLHF. DNA of the CDR3: TGTGCCAGCGGGGGGACAGGAAATTCACCCCTCCACTTT.